Each of the 2 T cell receptor beta chains below was sequenced from the same sample in a study of response to subunit inactivated influenza vaccine. TCRdb recomputed calls from the RT-PCR reads with MiXCR, one row per CDR3 protein. This repertoire shows about 520,000 distinct CDR3 sequences, approximately 7.3% found once; its top ten account for around 13%. Specimen: PBMCs from blood, collected less than 30 months after vaccination. The receptors originated from a man in his fifties or sixties who received an inactivated influenza vaccine.

This clonotype was counted only a few times. This sequence joins TRBV12-3 or TRBV12-4 and TRBJ1-1; D perhaps matches TRBD1 (5 bases). The CDR3 is made up of 14 amino acids. Trimming pared 6 bases from V and 2 bases from J, leaving 13 bases between. CDR3 sequence (DNA): TGTGCCAGCAGCCCCGGACATATTAACACTGAAGCTTTCTTT. Translating gives CASSPGHINTEAFF.

This clonotype was detected a few times. The genes are TRBV10-1 and TRBJ2-7, with 10 bases matching TRBD2. Trimming took 5 bases from V and 6 from J; bases not matched to a gene: 22. In germline, CDR1 is WNHNN, CDR2 SYGVQD (reference sequence). This CDR3 has 19 amino acids. The CDR3 DNA reads TGCGCCAGCAGTCCCACCGGGGCACCTAGCGGGGGCCGTCTTTCCGAGCAGTACTTC. As protein: CASSPTGAPSGGRLSEQYF.